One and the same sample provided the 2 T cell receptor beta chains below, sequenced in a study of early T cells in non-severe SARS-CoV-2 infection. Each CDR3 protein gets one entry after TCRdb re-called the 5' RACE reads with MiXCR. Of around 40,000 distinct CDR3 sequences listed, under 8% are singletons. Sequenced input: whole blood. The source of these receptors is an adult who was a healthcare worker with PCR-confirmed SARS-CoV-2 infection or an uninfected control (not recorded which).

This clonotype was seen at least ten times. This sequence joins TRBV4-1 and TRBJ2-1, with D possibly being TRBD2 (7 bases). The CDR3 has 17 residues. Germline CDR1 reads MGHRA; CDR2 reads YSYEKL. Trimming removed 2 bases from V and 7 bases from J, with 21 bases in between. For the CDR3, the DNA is TGCGCCAGCAGCCAACCTTGGGGGCTAGCGGACTATAATGAGCAGTTCTTC. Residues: CASSQPWGLADYNEQFF.

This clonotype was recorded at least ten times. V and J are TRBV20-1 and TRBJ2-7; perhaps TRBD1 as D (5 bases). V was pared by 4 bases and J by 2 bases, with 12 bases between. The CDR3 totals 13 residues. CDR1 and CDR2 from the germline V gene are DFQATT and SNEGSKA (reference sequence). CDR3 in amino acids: CSATTGHPYEQYF. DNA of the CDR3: TGCAGTGCTACTACAGGACATCCCTACGAGCAGTACTTC.